A selection of T cell receptor beta chains follows, all from one sample in a study of a mutant IDH1 vaccine in newly diagnosed glioma. This table comes from immunoSEQ multiplex PCR, and its TCRdb copy is limited to in-frame clones, with some not included. The data show about 32,000 clones, roughly 78% seen once. These receptors have no known antigen. The material was PBMCs, obtained from a glioma patient whose treatment included an IDH1 peptide vaccine. These receptors all come from a man in his thirties or forties with glioma. Each CDR3 is given with its conserved first and last residue. The D gene is left open where the match is weak. A clone size is listed for some rows: how often the clone was seen (once, few, many), or a class if it is expanded.

.	medium-sized	TRBV14	TRBJ2-5	CASNRGAETQYF	TGTGCCAGCAATCGAGGCGCAGAGACCCAGTACTTC
TRBD1	.	TRBV6-6	TRBJ2-7	CASSYPGGWYEQYF	TGTGCCAGCAGTTACCCAGGGGGCTGGTACGAGCAGTACTTC
TRBD1	few	TRBV19	TRBJ2-2	CASSRQGVVAGELFF	TGTGCCAGTAGTAGACAGGGGGTGGTCGCCGGGGAGCTGTTTTTT
TRBD1	.	TRBV7-3	TRBJ1-1	CASSTGQGAPHTEAFF	TGTGCCAGCAGCACGGGACAGGGGGCCCCACACACTGAAGCTTTCTTT
.	few	TRBV30	TRBJ1-1	CAWSPDGPNTEAFF	TGTGCCTGGAGCCCCGACGGACCGAACACTGAAGCTTTCTTT
.	.	TRBV6-6	TRBJ2-7	CASSYATDDSYEQYF	TGTGCCAGCAGTTACGCGACGGATGACTCCTACGAGCAGTACTTC
.	.	TRBV2	TRBJ2-3	CASSEEWAESTDTQYF	TGTGCCAGCAGTGAAGAATGGGCAGAAAGCACAGATACGCAGTATTTT
.	.	TRBV27	TRBJ1-2	CASSPGWGYTF	TGTGCCAGCAGCCCAGGGTGGGGCTACACCTTC
.	.	TRBV29-1	TRBJ2-1	CSVALAGQGEQFF	TGCAGCGTTGCCCTAGCGGGACAGGGTGAGCAGTTCTTC
.	.	TRBV6-5	TRBJ1-5	CASSYERDQPQHF	TGTGCCAGCAGTTACGAAAGGGATCAGCCCCAGCATTTT
.	.	TRBV2	TRBJ2-1	CASSEAHGYEQFF	TGTGCCAGCAGTGAAGCCCATGGGTATGAGCAGTTCTTC
TRBD1	.	TRBV2	TRBJ1-6	CASSGDRGASYNSPLHF	TGTGCCAGCAGTGGTGACAGGGGCGCCTCCTATAATTCACCCCTCCACTTT
TRBD2	medium-sized	TRBV5-1	TRBJ2-1	CASSLLPSGSYNEQFF	TGCGCCAGCAGCTTGCTCCCCAGCGGGAGTTACAATGAGCAGTTCTTC
.	.	TRBV5-1	TRBJ1-3	CASSLDVGREAGNTIYF	TGCGCCAGCAGCTTGGATGTGGGGCGAGAAGCTGGAAACACCATATATTTT